The 10 T cell receptor beta chains below were found in one sample sequenced in a study of blood T cell repertoires in COVID-19. Some clones are missing from TCRdb's copy, which holds only in-frame ones; the method was immunoSEQ multiplex PCR. The sample contains approximately 200,000 clones, about nine tenths of which appear only once. What was sequenced was peripheral blood. These receptors were collected from an older woman with acute or convalescent COVID-19.

The gene calls are TRBV19 and TRBJ1-1; D might be TRBD1 (5 bases). Per the germline V gene, CDR1 is LNHDA and CDR2 is SQIVND (reference sequence). The length of the CDR3 is 15 residues. The V end was cut by 7 bases, the J end by 4 bases, with 19 bases between. The CDR3 loop is CASTLPSGGFTEAFF. As DNA, the CDR3 is TGTGCCAGTACCTTACCTTCGGGGGGGTTCACTGAAGCTTTCTTT.

The chain uses TRBV6-5 and TRBJ2-3, with D possibly matching TRBD2 (6 bases). V dropped 7 bases and J dropped 2 bases, with 10 bases sitting between them. Germline loops: CDR1 MNHEY, CDR2 SVGAGI. This CDR3 comprises 13 residues. The CDR3 region is CASKEGLTDTQYF. The CDR3 DNA reads TGTGCCAGCAAGGAGGGCCTCACAGATACGCAGTATTTT.

This clone was counted once. The gene calls are TRBV6-2 or TRBV6-3 and TRBJ1-1, with D possibly matching TRBD1 (5 bases). The V end was cut by 0 bases, the J end by 7 bases, with 18 bases between. Germline V gene data show CDR1 as MNHEY and CDR2 as SVGEGT. There are 16 residues in the CDR3. The DNA of the CDR3 is TGTGCCAGCAGTTACTCACACCGGACATCCTGGGGTGAAGCTTTCTTT. Protein sequence: CASSYSHRTSWGEAFF.

This clone was seen a few times. The J gene is TRBJ1-1, the V gene TRBV7-3; no clear D gene. The V end lost 4 bases, the J end lost 1 base, and 7 bases lay between the germline ends. CDR1 is SGHTA, CDR2 FQGTGA, per germline. This CDR3 region has 13 residues. The CDR3 reads CASSSRQNTEAFF. In DNA, the CDR3 is TGTGCCAGCAGCTCCCGACAGAACACTGAAGCTTTCTTT.

The CDR3 reads CASSFRGPGTEAFF. In DNA form, the CDR3 reads TGTGCCAGCAGTTTCAGGGGACCGGGCACTGAAGCTTTCTTT. V usage is TRBV7-9 and J usage is TRBJ1-1; D is perhaps TRBD1 (6 bases). The CDR3 contains 14 residues. Germline V gene data show CDR1 as SEHNR and CDR2 as FQNEAQ (reference sequence). Trimming took off 6 bases at V and 4 bases at J, with 15 bases between the two ends.

About this clone: At the DNA level, this CDR3 is encoded by other sequences in the same sample as well. The CDR3 coding sequence is TGTGCCTGGAGGAGACAGGGTACTTACAATGAGCAGTTCTTC. As protein: CAWRRQGTYNEQFF. The rearrangement joins TRBV30 to TRBJ2-1; 7 positions agree with TRBD1. J gave up 4 bases and V 3 bases, and 6 bases lay outside the gene matches. The length of the CDR3 is 14 residues. Germline loops: CDR1 GTSNPN, CDR2 SVGIG (reference sequence).

This rearrangement joins TRBV14 to TRBJ2-7, with D unresolved. Germline V CDR1 and CDR2: SGHDN, FVKESK. The CDR3 covers 11 residues. Trimming cost V 5 bases and J 4 bases, with 6 bases left between them. The CDR3 coding sequence is TGTGCCAGCAGCGCTAGGTACGAGCAGTACTTC. Translation: CASSARYEQYF.

The gene calls are TRBV6-5 and TRBJ2-1, with D possibly being TRBD2 (7 bases). This CDR3 is built from 15 residues. Germline V gene sequence: CDR1 MNHEY, CDR2 SVGAGI. The V end lost 5 bases, the J end lost 5 bases, and 16 bases lay between the germline ends. CDR3 DNA: TGTGCCAGCAGTCCCATGGGGGGGGCTAACAATGAGCAGTTCTTC. It specifies CASSPMGGANNEQFF.

The chain couples TRBV4-2 to TRBJ1-6; the D is unclear. Deletions cut 0 bases from V and 8 bases from J, with 11 bases between. The CDR3 is 15 amino acids. Per germline, CDR1 LGHNA and CDR2 YNFKEQ. CDR3 DNA sequence: TGTGCCAGCAGCCAAGATGAGGGTCGGGATTCACCCCTCCACTTT. This encodes CASSQDEGRDSPLHF.

The rearrangement uses TRBV4-1 and TRBJ2-1; perhaps TRBD1 as D (5 bases). The germline V and J ends were trimmed by 4 bases and 9 bases, with 22 bases remaining between them. The CDR3 runs to 16 residues. Germline V lookup: CDR1 MGHRA, CDR2 YSYEKL. This CDR3 is CASSPSLGGAMREQFF. For the CDR3, the DNA is TGCGCCAGCAGCCCCTCCCTGGGTGGGGCCATGCGTGAGCAGTTCTTC.